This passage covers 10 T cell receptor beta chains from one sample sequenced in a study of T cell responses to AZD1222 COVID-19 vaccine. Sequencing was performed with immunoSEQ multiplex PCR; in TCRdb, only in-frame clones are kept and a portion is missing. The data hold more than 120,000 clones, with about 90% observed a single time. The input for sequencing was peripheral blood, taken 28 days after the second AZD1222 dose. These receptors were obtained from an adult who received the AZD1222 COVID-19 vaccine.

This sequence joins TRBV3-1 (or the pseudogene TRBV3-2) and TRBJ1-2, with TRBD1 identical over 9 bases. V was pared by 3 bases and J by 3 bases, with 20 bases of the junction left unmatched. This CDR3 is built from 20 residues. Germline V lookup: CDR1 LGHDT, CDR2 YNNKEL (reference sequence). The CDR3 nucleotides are TGTGCCAGCAGCCAGATAGAGCAGGGGACAGGGTCTTTATTTCACTATGGCTACACCTTC. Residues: CASSQIEQGTGSLFHYGYTF.

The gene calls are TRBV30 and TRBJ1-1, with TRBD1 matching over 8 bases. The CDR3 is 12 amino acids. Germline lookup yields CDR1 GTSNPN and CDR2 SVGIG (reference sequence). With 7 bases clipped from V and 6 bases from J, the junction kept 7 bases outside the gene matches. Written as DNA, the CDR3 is TGTGCCTCCGGACGGGACAGGCCTGAAGCTTTCTTT. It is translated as CASGRDRPEAFF.

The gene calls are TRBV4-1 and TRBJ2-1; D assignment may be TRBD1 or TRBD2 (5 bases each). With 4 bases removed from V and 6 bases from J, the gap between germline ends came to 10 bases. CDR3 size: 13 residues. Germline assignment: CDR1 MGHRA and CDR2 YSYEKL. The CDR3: CASSPGPLNEQFF. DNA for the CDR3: TGCGCCAGCAGCCCGGGACCCCTCAATGAGCAGTTCTTC.

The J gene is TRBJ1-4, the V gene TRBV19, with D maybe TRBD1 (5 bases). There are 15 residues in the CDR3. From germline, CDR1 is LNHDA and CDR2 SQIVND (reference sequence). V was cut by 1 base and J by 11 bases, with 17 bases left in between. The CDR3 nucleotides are TGTGCCAGTAGTATAGGCCGGGACCACGGCGGGAAACTGTTTTTT. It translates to CASSIGRDHGGKLFF.

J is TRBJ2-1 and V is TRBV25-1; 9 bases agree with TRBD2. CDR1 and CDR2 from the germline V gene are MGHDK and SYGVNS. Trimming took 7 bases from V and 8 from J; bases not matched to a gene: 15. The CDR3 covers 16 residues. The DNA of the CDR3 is TGTGCCAGCACCACCGGGGGAGCGGGAGGAAGAGATGAGCAGTTCTTC. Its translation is CASTTGGAGGRDEQFF.

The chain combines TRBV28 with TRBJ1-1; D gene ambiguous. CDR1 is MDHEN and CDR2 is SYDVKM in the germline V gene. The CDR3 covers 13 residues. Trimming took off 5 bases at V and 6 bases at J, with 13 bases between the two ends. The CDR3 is CASSNSGRAEAFF. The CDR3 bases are TGTGCCAGCAGTAACTCAGGAAGGGCTGAAGCTTTCTTT. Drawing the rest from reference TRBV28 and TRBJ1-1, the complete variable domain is DVKVTQSSRYLVKRTGEKVFLECVQDMDHENMFWYRQDPGLGLRLIYFSYDVKMKEKGDIPEGYSVSREKKERFSLILESASTNQTSMYLCASSNSGRAEAFFGQGTRLTVV.

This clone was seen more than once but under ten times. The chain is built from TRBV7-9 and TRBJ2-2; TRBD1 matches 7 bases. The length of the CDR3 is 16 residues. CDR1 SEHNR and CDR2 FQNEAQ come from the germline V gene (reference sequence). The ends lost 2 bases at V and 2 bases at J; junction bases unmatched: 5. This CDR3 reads CASSLMTGKNTGELFF. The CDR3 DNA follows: TGTGCCAGCAGCTTAATGACAGGGAAAAACACCGGGGAGCTGTTTTTT.

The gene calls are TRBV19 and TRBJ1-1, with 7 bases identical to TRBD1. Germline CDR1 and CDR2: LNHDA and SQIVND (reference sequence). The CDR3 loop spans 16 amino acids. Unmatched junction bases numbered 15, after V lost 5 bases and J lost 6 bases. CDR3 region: CASSSHRGARSPEAFF. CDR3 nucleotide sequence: TGTGCCAGTAGTTCTCACAGGGGCGCGAGGAGCCCTGAAGCTTTCTTT.

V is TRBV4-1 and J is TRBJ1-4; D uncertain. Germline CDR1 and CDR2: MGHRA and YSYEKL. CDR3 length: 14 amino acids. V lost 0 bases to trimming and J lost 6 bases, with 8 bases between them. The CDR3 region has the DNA TGCGCCAGCAGCCAAGATGTGCTTTATGAAAAACTGTTTTTT. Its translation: CASSQDVLYEKLFF.

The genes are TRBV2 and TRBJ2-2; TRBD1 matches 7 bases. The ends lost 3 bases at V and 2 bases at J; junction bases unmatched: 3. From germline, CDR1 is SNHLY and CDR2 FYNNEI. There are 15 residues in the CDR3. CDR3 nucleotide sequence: TGTGCCAGCAGTGAGGACAGGACCAACACCGGGGAGCTGTTTTTT. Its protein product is CASSEDRTNTGELFF.